This TCR beta chain stems from a study of neurological immune-mediated disorders. The study, taken as a whole, reports: The greatest TCR clonal expansion appeared in HTLV-1-associated myelopathy and the smallest, falling below healthy controls, in multiple sclerosis.

MiXCR was run by TCRdb on the 5' RACE reads, yielding one entry per CDR3 protein. The sample records about 81,000 distinct CDR3 sequences, roughly 4.3% being singletons. This clonotype was detected many times. Its antigen is still unknown. Documented time point: longitudinal time-point 3. Between the trimmed V and J ends, which lost 7 bases and 2 bases, there was a span of 15 bases. The germline V gene encodes CDR1 LGHNT and CDR2 FRNRAP. The CDR3 has 14 residues. The clonotype was recovered from a woman aged 55-70 years with multiple sclerosis. The chain couples TRBV12-5 to TRBJ2-7; the D call may be TRBD1 or TRBD2 (6 bases each). Sequenced: PBMCs. The DNA for the CDR3 is TGTGCTAGTGCCGTGCAAGGGGGGCCCTACGAGCAGTACTTC. The encoded protein is CASAVQGGPYEQYF.